This passage covers 25 T cell receptor beta chains from one sample sequenced in a study of cytomegalovirus exposure and HLA in healthy donors. Clones were read by immunoSEQ multiplex PCR, and TCRdb kept only the in-frame ones, dropping some. This sample has some 190,000 clones, with more than 70% found just once. Sequenced sample: PBMCs. These receptors all come from a woman younger than 35 in good health and CMV-seronegative.

The table lists this clone with a few counts. The chain couples TRBV7-9 to TRBJ1-2, with a tentative D call TRBD1 (5 bases). Trimming removed 4 bases from V and 8 bases from J, with 14 bases in between. CDR1 and CDR2 from the germline V gene are SEHNR and FQNEAQ (reference sequence). This CDR3 is 13 amino acids long. CDR3 DNA sequence: TGTGCCAGCAGCTCGGGGGAAGAATGGGGCTACACCTTC. It yields the protein CASSSGEEWGYTF.

The chain is built from TRBV29-1 and TRBJ2-5; D possibly corresponds to TRBD2 (5 bases). The CDR3 loop spans 12 amino acids. Trimming left V 6 bases short and J 6 bases short, with 14 bases between. Germline V gives CDR1 SQVTM, CDR2 ANQGSEA. The CDR3 DNA sequence: TGCAGCGTAGGGTTTTCGGGGAAGACCCAGTACTTC. Translated: CSVGFSGKTQYF.

This chain links TRBV5-1 with TRBJ2-7; 9 bases are shared with TRBD1. CDR1 is SGHRS, CDR2 YFSETQ, per germline. Trimming removed 1 base from V and 4 bases from J; junction bases left unmatched: 9. The CDR3 runs to 16 residues. The CDR3 is CASSLILDRGGYEQYF. Written as DNA, the CDR3 is TGCGCCAGCAGCTTGATCCTGGACAGGGGAGGATACGAGCAGTACTTC.

The chain couples TRBV6-1 to TRBJ2-7, with a tentative D call TRBD2 (5 bases). Germline-derived CDR1 and CDR2 are MNHNS and SASEGT. This CDR3 is built from 14 residues. Trimming pared 6 bases from V and 8 bases from J, leaving 20 bases between. Here the CDR3 DNA reads TGTGCCAGCAGCACCCCGGACTCCCCTTTCAAGCAGTACTTC. Translating it yields CASSTPDSPFKQYF.

The gene calls are TRBV5-4 and TRBJ2-7, with 10 bases identical to TRBD1. The CDR3 covers 13 residues. The trim removed 5 bases at V and 7 bases at J, leaving 6 bases unmatched. Per germline, CDR1 SGHNT and CDR2 YYREEE (reference sequence). This CDR3 reads CASSRTGGEEQYF. CDR3 DNA: TGTGCCAGCAGTCGGACAGGGGGTGAGGAGCAGTACTTC. The full variable domain, rest sourced from reference TRBV5-4 and TRBJ2-7, is ETGVTQSPTHLIKTRGQQVTLRCSSQSGHNTVSWYQQALGQGPQFIFQYYREEENGRGNFPPRFSGLQFPNYSSELNVNALELDDSALYLCASSRTGGEEQYFGPGTRLTVT.

This clone was detected ten times or more. The chain couples TRBV6-4 to TRBJ1-2; 7 bases are shared with TRBD1. The V gene end was trimmed by 0 bases and the J gene end by 5 bases; junction bases not matched to a gene: 9. Germline V lookup: CDR1 MRHNA, CDR2 SNTAGT. The CDR3 extends over 16 amino acids. CDR3 DNA sequence: TGTGCCAGCAGTGACTCGCACGACAGGGAAACATATGGCTACACCTTC. Its translation: CASSDSHDRETYGYTF.

This clone was observed a handful of times. The genes are TRBV6-5 and TRBJ1-1, with D tentatively TRBD1 (5 bases). The ends were cut back, 4 bases at V and 3 bases at J, with 12 bases in the middle. Looked up from germline, CDR1 is MNHEY and CDR2 is SVGAGI. The CDR3 totals 14 residues. The CDR3 bases are TGTGCCAGCAGTTTACCGGGCAGGGACACTGAAGCTTTCTTT. Residues: CASSLPGRDTEAFF.

The gene calls are TRBV15 and TRBJ1-2, with 9 bases matching TRBD1. The germline gives CDR1 LNHNV, CDR2 YYDKDF (reference sequence). Trimming took 1 base from V and 5 from J; bases not matched to a gene: 5. This CDR3 region has 15 residues. The CDR3 is CATSRGTGARYGYTF. CDR3 DNA: TGTGCCACCAGCAGAGGGACAGGGGCGAGGTATGGCTACACCTTC.

V and J are TRBV18 and TRBJ2-7; D is unresolved. Between the trimmed V and J ends, which lost 6 bases and 2 bases, there was a span of 14 bases. The CDR3 is 14 residues long. CDR1 is KGHSH, CDR2 LQKENI, per germline. CDR3 nucleotide sequence: TGTGCCAGCTCCCCGTTACAGCTTCCCTACGAGCAGTACTTC. Translation: CASSPLQLPYEQYF.

This clone has only one observation. The rearrangement uses TRBV7-9 and TRBJ2-1; 7 bases align to TRBD2. The CDR3 contains 15 residues. Germline-derived CDR1 and CDR2 are SEHNR and FQNEAQ (reference sequence). V gave up 5 bases and J gave up 4 bases; unmatched junction bases: 8. The CDR3 region is CASSAGTTLYNEQFF. CDR3 DNA sequence: TGTGCCAGCAGCGCCGGGACTACGTTATACAATGAGCAGTTCTTC. The full variable domain, in which reference TRBV7-9 and TRBJ2-1 provide the parts outside the CDR3, is DTGVSQNPRHKITKRGQNVTFRCDPISEHNRLYWYRQTLGQGPEFLTYFQNEAQLEKSRLLSDRFSAERPKGSFSTLEIQRTEQGDSAMYLCASSAGTTLYNEQFFGPGTRLTVL.

This rearrangement joins TRBV2 to TRBJ2-5; D is possibly TRBD2 (5 bases). With 6 bases removed from V and 4 bases from J, the gap between germline ends came to 12 bases. CDR3 length: 13 residues. Germline V gives CDR1 SNHLY, CDR2 FYNNEI. In DNA form, the CDR3 reads TGTGCCAGCAGAGCTACTAGGCGAGAGACCCAGTACTTC. Protein: CASRATRRETQYF.

The chain recombines TRBV6-5 with TRBJ2-3; no definite D call. There are 16 residues in the CDR3. The V and J ends lost 2 bases and 0 bases respectively, with 12 bases between them. From germline, CDR1 is MNHEY and CDR2 SVGAGI. CDR3 DNA sequence: TGTGCCAGCAGTTACGATGCGACACACAGCACAGATACGCAGTATTTT. Protein sequence: CASSYDATHSTDTQYF.

The chain combines TRBV6-1 with TRBJ1-3, with a possible D match to TRBD1 (6 bases). This CDR3 is 15 amino acids long. The ends were cut back, 6 bases at V and 0 bases at J, with 12 bases in the middle. Germline V gene data show CDR1 as MNHNS and CDR2 as SASEGT. The CDR3 is CASSTDRSSGNTIYF. CDR3 nucleotides: TGTGCCAGCAGCACCGACAGGAGCTCTGGAAACACCATATATTTT.

The V and J genes are TRBV23-1 and TRBJ1-1; D is undetermined. TRBV23-1 is an ORF for which the function is uncertain. The CDR3 covers 16 residues. V lost 2 bases and J 2 bases, leaving 15 bases between the germline ends. CDR3 amino acids: CASSQNPPPRNTEAFF. Here the CDR3 DNA reads TGCGCCAGCAGTCAAAACCCCCCTCCGAGAAACACTGAAGCTTTCTTT.

The chain joins TRBV19 to TRBJ1-2; 9 bases are a match to TRBD1. The CDR3 sequence is 17 residues long. With 6 bases clipped from V and 8 bases from J, the junction kept 19 bases outside the gene matches. Per the germline V gene, CDR1 is LNHDA and CDR2 is SQIVND (reference sequence). The CDR3: CASSDGTGRIIMGGYTF. CDR3 nucleotides: TGTGCCAGTAGCGACGGGACAGGGAGAATTATCATGGGGGGCTACACCTTC.

This clone was detected only a few times. The rearrangement links TRBV6-1 to TRBJ1-1, with unresolved D. Trimming cost V 9 bases and J 6 bases, with 17 bases left between them. There are 13 residues in the CDR3. CDR1 and CDR2 (germline): MNHNS, SASEGT. The chain's CDR3 is CASLKEASAEAFF. The CDR3 bases are TGTGCCAGTCTTAAGGAGGCGAGTGCTGAAGCTTTCTTT.

The chain joins TRBV4-1 to TRBJ1-1; 10 bases align to TRBD1. Trimming at V came to 2 bases and at J to 0 bases, leaving 15 bases not matched to a gene. Germline V gives CDR1 MGHRA, CDR2 YSYEKL. This CDR3 comprises 20 residues. The CDR3 loop reads CASSQPTHARQGAVNTEAFF. CDR3 sequence (DNA): TGCGCCAGCAGCCAACCCACTCACGCGAGACAGGGGGCGGTGAACACTGAAGCTTTCTTT.

V and J are TRBV9 and TRBJ1-5; no reliable D call. The CDR3 spans 15 residues. V gave up 0 bases and J gave up 4 bases, with 11 bases separating them. Germline lookup yields CDR1 SGDLS and CDR2 YYNGEE. The CDR3 nucleotides read TGTGCCAGCAGCGTAGGCGGAGACGCGAATCAGCCCCAGCATTTT. Encoded protein: CASSVGGDANQPQHF.

The rearrangement links TRBV7-2 to TRBJ2-1; the match to TRBD2 covers 12 bases. CDR1 is SGHTA, CDR2 FQGNSA, per germline. CDR3 length: 17 residues. Trimming cost V 6 bases and J 8 bases; bases outside gene matches: 14. This chain's CDR3 is CASSSRLAGEPTHEQFF. The CDR3 coding sequence is TGTGCCAGCAGTTCAAGACTAGCGGGAGAACCCACCCATGAGCAGTTCTTC.

The genes are TRBV19 and TRBJ2-7, with 8 bases fitting TRBD1. CDR1 and CDR2 (germline): LNHDA, SQIVND (reference sequence). V was clipped by 5 bases and J by 3 bases; unmatched bases: 9. The CDR3 runs to 15 residues. The CDR3 sequence is CASSARQGLGYEQYF. CDR3 DNA sequence: TGTGCCAGTAGTGCGAGACAGGGGTTAGGCTACGAGCAGTACTTC.

V usage is TRBV27 and J usage is TRBJ1-1; the D is unclear. V was pared by 2 bases and J by 1 base, with 8 bases between. CDR1 is MNHEY and CDR2 is SMNVEV in the germline V gene (reference sequence). This CDR3 has 14 residues. The CDR3 region has the DNA TGTGCCAGCAGTTTAGGGAGCGCGAACACTGAAGCTTTCTTT. Protein: CASSLGSANTEAFF.

This clone occurred a few times. The CDR3 DNA reads TGTGCCAGCAGTACAGGGAGTAGTAATGAGCAGTTCTTC. It codes for CASSTGSSNEQFF. The chain uses TRBV6-4 and TRBJ2-1; tentatively, D is TRBD1 (6 bases). Trimming stripped 5 bases from V and 7 bases from J, with 12 bases between. This CDR3 comprises 13 residues. Germline V gives CDR1 MRHNA, CDR2 SNTAGT.

The chain recombines TRBV9 with TRBJ2-3, with 7 bases matching TRBD1. This CDR3 comprises 15 residues. V lost 1 base, J lost 1 base, and 3 bases stayed unmatched. Germline lookup yields CDR1 SGDLS and CDR2 YYNGEE. CDR3 sequence reads: CASSVRGGGTDTQYF. The CDR3, as DNA: TGTGCCAGCAGCGTAAGAGGGGGCGGCACAGATACGCAGTATTTT.

This sequence joins TRBV6-6 and TRBJ1-5; 9 bases align to TRBD1. The trim removed 3 bases at V and 8 bases at J, leaving 8 bases unmatched. The CDR3 sequence is 15 residues long. Germline-derived CDR1 and CDR2 are MNHNY and SVGAGI (reference sequence). CDR3 coding DNA: TGTGCCAGCAGTTATACCGGGACAGGGCAAGAGCCCCAGCATTTT. Protein product: CASSYTGTGQEPQHF.

This clone has only one observation. The chain recombines TRBV7-2 with TRBJ2-7; TRBD1 might be the D (7 bases). V dropped 5 bases and J dropped 2 bases, with 13 bases sitting between them. Germline assignment: CDR1 SGHTA and CDR2 FQGNSA. The CDR3 contains 14 residues. The CDR3 here is CASSPQGGTYEQYF. CDR3 bases: TGTGCCAGCAGCCCCCAGGGGGGAACCTACGAGCAGTACTTC.